The 9 T cell receptor beta chains below come from one sample, sequenced in a study of neurological immune-mediated disorders. From the 5' RACE reads, TCRdb called clonotypes with MiXCR, one entry per CDR3 protein. The sample comprises about 65,000 distinct CDR3 sequences, 3.5% to 5% of which are singletons, and just over 2.5% rests with the top ten. The material sequenced was PBMCs. The receptor source for this set is a man aged 50-59 years with multiple sclerosis.

This clonotype was detected many times. The J gene is TRBJ1-2, the V gene TRBV15; no firm D call. CDR3 length equals 14 residues. Germline V gene lookup returns CDR1 LNHNV and CDR2 YYDKDF (reference sequence). The germline V and J ends were trimmed by 5 bases and 5 bases, with 15 bases remaining between them. CDR3 loop: CATSGPKAEYGYTF. CDR3 coding DNA: TGTGCCACCAGCGGTCCAAAGGCAGAGTATGGCTACACCTTC.

This clonotype appeared a few times. J is TRBJ1-1 and V is TRBV7-9; no firm D call. V was cut by 5 bases and J by 2 bases, with 9 bases left in between. The CDR3 covers 13 residues. Germline V gene data show CDR1 as SEHNR and CDR2 as FQNEAQ (reference sequence). The CDR3 nucleotides are TGTGCCAGCAGCCTCCACGCAAACACTGAAGCTTTCTTT. Its protein product is CASSLHANTEAFF.

This clonotype was found many times. This chain uses TRBV20-1 with TRBJ2-7, with D perhaps TRBD1 or TRBD2 (6 bases each). The CDR3 consists of 15 residues. Germline V gene lookup returns CDR1 DFQATT and CDR2 SNEGSKA (reference sequence). Trimming removed 1 base from V and 2 bases from J, with 15 bases in between. The CDR3 DNA is TGCAGTGCTAGAGCGAGGGGGGACGGACCCTACGAGCAGTACTTC. Encoded protein: CSARARGDGPYEQYF.

There are many counts of this clonotype. CDR3 protein: CSARGRWNTEAFF. The DNA of the CDR3 is TGCAGTGCTAGAGGACGGTGGAACACTGAAGCTTTCTTT. This rearrangement joins TRBV20-1 to TRBJ1-1; D is uncertain. The CDR3 is 13 residues long. CDR1 is DFQATT and CDR2 is SNEGSKA in the germline V gene (reference sequence). V dropped 1 base and J dropped 1 base, with 7 bases sitting between them.

This clonotype was counted many times. The chain carries TRBV6-2 or TRBV6-3 and TRBJ2-3; 10 nucleotides line up with TRBD1. The V gene end was trimmed by 6 bases and the J gene end by 0 bases; junction bases not matched to a gene: 3. The CDR3 has 15 amino acids. Germline CDR1 is MNHEY and CDR2 is SVGEGT. The CDR3 sequence is CASRRQGASTDTQYF. The CDR3 bases are TGTGCCAGCAGGAGACAGGGGGCCAGCACAGATACGCAGTATTTT.

This clonotype has just a few counts. V and J are TRBV3-1 and TRBJ1-4; D unresolved. Germline V CDR1 and CDR2: LGHDT, YNNKEL (reference sequence). CDR3 length: 13 amino acids. Trimming stripped 1 base from V and 0 bases from J, with 0 bases between. The CDR3 DNA reads as TGTGCCAGCAGCCAAGCAACTAATGAAAAACTGTTTTTT. Protein: CASSQATNEKLFF.

The table lists this clonotype with a few counts. The chain recombines TRBV5-1 with TRBJ1-5; D is undetermined. Trimming took 0 bases from V and 0 from J, leaving 7 bases between them. Germline loops: CDR1 SGHRS, CDR2 YFSETQ. The CDR3 extends over 15 amino acids. CDR3 loop: CASSLEPGSNQPQHF. The CDR3 nucleotides are TGCGCCAGCAGCTTGGAACCTGGTAGCAATCAGCCCCAGCATTTT.

Here the CDR3 DNA reads TGTGCCAGCAGCAAAGCGGCAGGCAACTATGGCTACACCTTC. Its protein is CASSKAAGNYGYTF. V and J are TRBV21-1 and TRBJ1-2. TRBV21-1 is tagged as a pseudogene. The CDR3 sequence is 14 residues long.

This clonotype was recorded at least ten times. The genes are TRBV7-2 and TRBJ2-1; no clear D gene. CDR3 length equals 14 residues. V was cut by 5 bases and J by 8 bases, with 16 bases left in between. CDR1 SGHTA and CDR2 FQGNSA come from the germline V gene. For the CDR3, the DNA is TGTGCCAGCAGCCGCCTGGGGTACGTGGATGAGCAGTTCTTC. Its translation is CASSRLGYVDEQFF.